Ten or more counts support the clone carrying this TCR beta chain. With iRepertoire HTBI primers and Arm-PCR of CDR3 regions, TCR beta libraries were built. TCRdb passed the multiplex PCR reads through MiXCR, listing each CDR3 protein once. The table lists about 460,000 distinct CDR3 sequences, roughly 15% of them singletons. This entry belongs to a study of regulatory T cells in long-lasting Graves disease. Time point given: newly diagnosed GD, antithyroid drugs for less than 3 months. Generation of the TCR library employed RNA extracted from PBMCs. Tubes containing EDTA received 8 to 9.5 milliliters of drawn peripheral blood. The CDR3 is made up of 13 amino acids. Between the trimmed V and J ends, which lost 6 bases and 7 bases, there was a span of 16 bases. The germline gives CDR1 SGHAT, CDR2 FQNNGV. These data were also filed under a second study, of T cells in Graves' hyperthyroidism and ophthalmopathy. From that report: Uncontrolled infection, other autoimmune disease, pregnancy or lactation led to exclusion. Most expanded thyroid clonotypes above 0.001 also appeared in blood. A median 6.5 months before onset, the model predicted ophthalmopathy.

The chain couples TRBV11-2 to TRBJ2-7; a possible D gene is TRBD1 (6 bases). Here the sequenced sample was peripheral blood mononuclear cells (PBMCs), taken at new diagnosis, from a patient treated with antithyroid drugs. This receptor was identified in a woman aged 45-65 years with Graves disease. The CDR3 nucleotides are TGTGCCAGCAGTCCCGACAGGACCAGGGAGCAGTACTTC. Protein: CASSPDRTREQYF.